The next 19 T cell receptor beta chains were all read from a single sample in a study of monozygotic twins with inflammatory bowel disease (dated by TCRdb to between 2017 and 2020). Library generation was performed with 5' RACE. Instrument used: Illumina HiSeq 2500. Each entry corresponds to one CDR3 protein sequence from reads that TCRdb reprocessed, and DNA is not given. This sample's table contains 440,000 or so distinct CDR3 sequences. The biggest ten clones account for 2.4% of the sample. Sequencing was done on a sample of blood. All receptors derive from a human donor with ulcerative colitis or Crohn's disease, or a healthy co-twin of an affected twin (not recorded which).

The V and J genes are TRBV5-1 and TRBJ2-5; TCRdb proposes TRBD2, but this gene call is untestable without DNA. The CDR3 is 15 residues long. Germline V gene data show CDR1 as SGHRS and CDR2 as YFSETQ. The CDR3 loop reads CASSATASEGETQYF.

V is TRBV20-1 and J is TRBJ2-3; lacking DNA, the TRBD2 call made by TCRdb goes unchecked. Germline CDR1 is DFQATT and CDR2 is SNEGSKA (reference sequence). The CDR3 is made up of 17 amino acids. This CDR3 is CSARLSPTSGYTDTQYF.

V and J are TRBV6-1 and TRBJ1-5; absent DNA, TCRdb's TRBD1 call cannot be checked. This CDR3 contains 14 residues. Germline values: CDR1 MNHNS, CDR2 SASEGT. Here the CDR3 reads CASSWTGTDQPQHF.

The J gene is TRBJ2-1, the V gene TRBV20-1; TCRdb indicates TRBD1, and absent DNA this call remains unverified. CDR1 is DFQATT, CDR2 SNEGSKA, per germline (reference sequence). The CDR3 is 12 amino acids. CDR3: CSGKGAYNEQFF.

The genes are TRBV12-2 and TRBJ2-3. TRBV12-2 is tagged as a pseudogene. The CDR3 totals 15 residues. CDR3 residues: CASRLVAKNGDTQYF.

The V call is TRBV11-2, the J call TRBJ2-2; the D call of TRBD2 rests on TCRdb alone, since no DNA is present to check it. Per germline, CDR1 SGHAT and CDR2 FQNNGV. The length of the CDR3 is 15 residues. The CDR3 sequence is CASSLEGGSAGELFF.

The chain couples TRBV27 to TRBJ1-1. The CDR3 consists of 14 residues. In germline, CDR1 is MNHEY, CDR2 SMNVEV (reference sequence). The CDR3 is CASSRGWRDTEAFF.

This chain connects TRBV7-9 to TRBJ2-7; without DNA, the TCRdb call of TRBD2 cannot be checked. This CDR3 comprises 16 residues. The germline V gene encodes CDR1 SEHNR and CDR2 FQNEAQ (reference sequence). The CDR3 reads CASSTPREREGHEQYF. The variable domain in full, completed from reference TRBV7-9 and TRBJ2-7, reads DTGVSQNPRHKITKRGQNVTFRCDPISEHNRLYWYRQTLGQGPEFLTYFQNEAQLEKSRLLSDRFSAERPKGSFSTLEIQRTEQGDSAMYLCASSTPREREGHEQYFGPGTRLTVT.

This chain connects TRBV9 to TRBJ2-5. The CDR3 covers 12 residues. The germline V gene has CDR1 SGDLS and CDR2 YYNGEE. CDR3 loop: CASSVVGETQYF.

The chain couples TRBV12-3 or TRBV12-4 to TRBJ2-3; TCRdb lists TRBD1, though no DNA is available to test this call. The CDR3 extends over 16 amino acids. The CDR3: CASILPGGGWTDTQYF.

The V gene is TRBV2, the J gene TRBJ1-1. This CDR3 is built from 12 residues. The germline CDR1 and CDR2 sequences are SNHLY and FYNNEI. The CDR3: CASGPSGVEAFF.

This chain joins TRBV12-3 or TRBV12-4 and TRBJ2-3; lacking DNA, the TRBD1 call made by TCRdb goes unchecked. There are 15 residues in the CDR3. CDR3 amino acids: CASSRDRGQADTQYF.

The chain has TRBV7-2 and TRBJ1-2; with no DNA, the TCRdb D assignment of TRBD1 cannot be verified. CDR1 and CDR2 from the germline V gene are SGHTA and FQGNSA. CDR3 length equals 13 residues. CDR3 residues: CASSYDRDYGYTF.

This chain joins TRBV7-8 and TRBJ1-1; TCRdb's D call of TRBD1 is untestable without DNA. The V gene's germline CDR1 is SGHVS and CDR2 FQNEAQ. The CDR3 totals 14 residues. CDR3 protein: CASSFGRGSTEAFF.

The J gene is TRBJ1-4, the V gene TRBV4-2. The CDR3 contains 14 residues. Germline V gene data show CDR1 as LGHNA and CDR2 as YNFKEQ. CDR3: CASSQESGNEKLFF.

This chain links TRBV7-2 with TRBJ2-7; TCRdb selects TRBD1, and the lack of DNA leaves this call unchecked. CDR1 and CDR2 from the germline V gene are SGHTA and FQGNSA. The CDR3 loop spans 13 amino acids. The CDR3 is CASGPSPGYEQYF. Supplemented by reference TRBV7-2 and TRBJ2-7, the full variable domain reads GAGVSQSPSNKVTEKGKDVELRCDPISGHTALYWYRQSLGQGLEFLIYFQGNSAPDKSGLPSDRFSAERTGGSVSTLTIQRTQQEDSAVYLCASGPSPGYEQYFGPGTRLTVT.

CDR3: CATSRSGTGAGELFF. V and J are TRBV15 and TRBJ2-2; TCRdb gives TRBD1 as the D gene, but with no DNA this cannot be confirmed. This CDR3 is 15 amino acids long. Germline values: CDR1 LNHNV, CDR2 YYDKDF (reference sequence).

The V call is TRBV6-2 or TRBV6-3, the J call TRBJ1-5. Germline V CDR1 and CDR2: MNHEY, SVGEGT. The CDR3 has 17 residues. CDR3 loop: CASSYSIAGDSNQPQHF.

The CDR3 is CASSPHAGQGAWETQYF. This chain links TRBV19 with TRBJ2-5; without DNA, the TCRdb call of TRBD1 cannot be checked. The CDR3 loop spans 17 amino acids. Germline lookup yields CDR1 LNHDA and CDR2 SQIVND (reference sequence).